This passage covers 23 T cell receptor beta chains from one sample sequenced in a study of blood T cell repertoires in COVID-19. Method: immunoSEQ multiplex PCR; TCRdb's copy keeps in-frame clones and lacks some. This sample has approximately 110,000 clones, with just over 70% found just once. The source material was peripheral blood. These receptors all come from a human donor with acute or convalescent COVID-19. The donor label of this sample is uncertain.

This clone was detected a few times. V gene TRBV15 combines with J gene TRBJ1-2; D unresolved. Germline CDR1 and CDR2: LNHNV and YYDKDF (reference sequence). The CDR3 sequence is 15 residues long. Trimming removed 0 bases from V and 1 base from J, with 9 bases in between. CDR3 residues: CATSRDEVFNYGYTF. CDR3 bases: TGTGCCACCAGCAGAGATGAGGTTTTTAACTATGGCTACACCTTC.

This chain links TRBV7-8 with TRBJ1-1; D remains ambiguous. With 2 bases removed from V and 0 bases from J, the gap between germline ends came to 4 bases. The germline gives CDR1 SGHVS, CDR2 FQNEAQ. The CDR3 sequence is 13 residues long. CDR3 nucleotide sequence: TGTGCCAGCAGCTTATCTCTGAACACTGAAGCTTTCTTT. It codes for CASSLSLNTEAFF. Drawing the rest from reference TRBV7-8 and TRBJ1-1, the complete variable domain is GAGVSQSPRYKVAKRGQDVALRCDPISGHVSLFWYQQALGQGPEFLTYFQNEAQLDKSGLPSDRFFAERPEGSVSTLKIQRTQQEDSAVYLCASSLSLNTEAFFGQGTRLTVV.

J is TRBJ2-7 and V is TRBV7-2; tentative D call: TRBD1 (5 bases). The germline CDR1 and CDR2 sequences are SGHTA and FQGNSA. The CDR3 loop spans 13 amino acids. With 3 bases removed from V and 7 bases from J, the gap between germline ends came to 13 bases. The CDR3 region is CASSLLWGGEQYF. In DNA, the CDR3 is TGTGCCAGCAGCTTGCTCTGGGGCGGTGAGCAGTACTTC. Drawing the rest from reference TRBV7-2 and TRBJ2-7, the complete variable domain is GAGVSQSPSNKVTEKGKDVELRCDPISGHTALYWYRQSLGQGLEFLIYFQGNSAPDKSGLPSDRFSAERTGGSVSTLTIQRTQQEDSAVYLCASSLLWGGEQYFGPGTRLTVT.

This clone was counted only a few times. The chain uses TRBV29-1 and TRBJ2-3; 8 positions match TRBD1. Germline V gene sequence: CDR1 SQVTM, CDR2 ANQGSEA. The V and J ends lost 6 bases and 3 bases, in that order; junction bases with no gene match: 14. CDR3 length: 16 residues. This CDR3 reads CSVDLRQGKGTDTQYF. Here the CDR3 DNA reads TGCAGCGTCGATCTTCGACAGGGGAAGGGAACAGATACGCAGTATTTT.

The V and J genes are TRBV7-2 and TRBJ2-7; a weak D match, TRBD2 (7 bases). Trimming stripped 5 bases from V and 0 bases from J, with 14 bases between. Germline CDR1 and CDR2: SGHTA and FQGNSA. The CDR3 consists of 15 residues. The CDR3 bases are TGTGCCAGCAGCCCACGGAGGGGGGGCTCCTACGAGCAGTACTTC. Protein product: CASSPRRGGSYEQYF.

This clone was seen just once. The rearrangement links TRBV12-3 or TRBV12-4 to TRBJ2-1, with 7 bases identical to TRBD2. With 6 bases clipped from V and 4 bases from J, the junction kept 3 bases outside the gene matches. The CDR3 totals 13 residues. Here the CDR3 DNA reads TGTGCCAGCAGGGCTAGCGGTTACAATGAGCAGTTCTTC. Its translation is CASRASGYNEQFF.

The chain recombines TRBV3-1 (or the pseudogene TRBV3-2) with TRBJ1-1; maybe TRBD1 (6 bases). This CDR3 region has 14 residues. Trimming took off 5 bases at V and 1 base at J, with 11 bases between the two ends. Germline V gene sequence: CDR1 LGHDT, CDR2 YNNKEL (reference sequence). The CDR3 sequence: CASSSRTANTEAFF. Written as DNA, the CDR3 is TGTGCCAGCAGCTCCCGGACAGCGAACACTGAAGCTTTCTTT.

The chain combines TRBV2 with TRBJ1-6, with D unclear. This CDR3 is built from 13 residues. Deletions cut 9 bases from V and 9 bases from J, with 15 bases between. CDR1 and CDR2 (germline): SNHLY, FYNNEI. Written as DNA, the CDR3 is TGTGCCAGTCGATTAACTATACCTTCACCCCTCCACTTT. Amino acid sequence: CASRLTIPSPLHF.

CDR3 nucleotides: TGTGCCAGCAGCTTCAGCGGCGGGGGGGCCGTCGAGAATGAGCAGTTCTTC. It translates to CASSFSGGGAVENEQFF. The chain links TRBV7-9 to TRBJ2-1, with 9 positions matching TRBD2. The V and J ends lost 3 bases and 7 bases, in that order; junction bases with no gene match: 13. The CDR3 extends over 17 amino acids. The V gene's germline CDR1 is SEHNR and CDR2 FQNEAQ (reference sequence).

V is TRBV27 and J is TRBJ1-1; 10 positions agree with TRBD1. The junction had 11 bases not matched to a gene; V was cut back by 4 bases and J by 0 bases. CDR1 MNHEY and CDR2 SMNVEV come from the germline V gene (reference sequence). The CDR3 totals 18 residues. The CDR3 protein is CASSSPGQGYSMNTEAFF. For the CDR3, the DNA is TGTGCCAGCAGTTCGCCGGGACAGGGGTATTCTATGAACACTGAAGCTTTCTTT.

The chain is built from TRBV6-5 and TRBJ1-2; tentatively, D is TRBD1 (6 bases). V was shortened by 7 bases and J by 3 bases, with 12 bases between the two germline ends. CDR1 and CDR2 from the germline V gene are MNHEY and SVGAGI. This CDR3 comprises 13 residues. This chain's CDR3 is CASNVQGYYGYTF. For the CDR3, the DNA is TGTGCCAGCAATGTACAGGGATACTATGGCTACACCTTC.

This clone was counted a few times. This chain joins TRBV4-1 and TRBJ2-3; D is perhaps TRBD2 (6 bases). Trimming shortened V by 4 bases and J by 0 bases, and 23 bases separated the two germline ends. CDR3 length: 19 residues. Germline V gives CDR1 MGHRA, CDR2 YSYEKL. CDR3 region: CASSRDVVVSGTSTDTQYF. CDR3 in DNA: TGCGCCAGCAGCCGAGATGTTGTGGTTAGCGGTACTAGCACAGATACGCAGTATTTT.

The rearrangement uses TRBV27 and TRBJ2-1; 9 positions agree with TRBD2. In germline, CDR1 is MNHEY, CDR2 SMNVEV (reference sequence). V trimming: 3 bases; J trimming: 3 bases; junction bases outside the gene matches: 0. The CDR3 has 14 amino acids. CDR3: CASSLRGGYNEQFF. CDR3 sequence (DNA): TGTGCCAGCAGTTTGCGGGGGGGCTACAATGAGCAGTTCTTC.

V and J are TRBV10-3 and TRBJ2-5, with 9 bases matching TRBD2. The V and J ends lost 8 bases and 3 bases, in that order; junction bases with no gene match: 7. Germline CDR1 and CDR2: ENHRY and SYGVKD. This CDR3 spans 14 amino acids. CDR3 bases: TGTGCCATCCAGCGGGGGGCAAGGAAAGAGACCCAGTACTTC. Translated, it gives CAIQRGARKETQYF.

The chain has TRBV5-1 and TRBJ2-3, with 8 bases lining up with TRBD1. The CDR3 covers 14 residues. The V gene end was trimmed by 4 bases and the J gene end by 5 bases; junction bases not matched to a gene: 6. The germline V gene encodes CDR1 SGHRS and CDR2 YFSETQ. The CDR3 here is CASSTQGARDTQYF. The DNA of the CDR3 is TGCGCCAGCAGCACGCAGGGGGCCCGAGATACGCAGTATTTT.

The sample holds many counts of this clone. J is TRBJ2-7 and V is TRBV7-9, with D maybe TRBD1 (5 bases). The CDR3 sequence is 13 residues long. V gave up 4 bases and J gave up 2 bases, with 9 bases separating them. Germline values: CDR1 SEHNR, CDR2 FQNEAQ (reference sequence). In DNA form, the CDR3 reads TGTGCCAGCAGCTCCGGCAGGGCCTACGAGCAGTACTTC. Its protein is CASSSGRAYEQYF.

The chain links TRBV7-8 to TRBJ2-1, with TRBD1 as a possible D gene (8 bases). CDR1 is SGHVS, CDR2 FQNEAQ, per germline. V was trimmed by 4 bases and J by 9 bases, leaving 19 bases between them. The CDR3 is made up of 15 amino acids. CDR3 sequence reads: CASSWGGGTGIEQFF. Written as DNA, the CDR3 is TGTGCCAGCAGCTGGGGGGGCGGGACAGGAATTGAGCAGTTCTTC.

Only a few counts were recorded for this clone. V gene TRBV2 combines with J gene TRBJ1-1, with a weak D call TRBD1 (6 bases). V was pared by 5 bases and J by 3 bases, with 10 bases between. The germline CDR1 and CDR2 sequences are SNHLY and FYNNEI. The CDR3 runs 13 residues. The CDR3 DNA reads as TGTGCCAGCAGTAATCGACAGGACACTGAAGCTTTCTTT. This sequence encodes CASSNRQDTEAFF.

V usage is TRBV2 and J usage is TRBJ2-4, with 9 nucleotides matching TRBD2. Trimming cost V 5 bases and J 1 base; bases outside gene matches: 6. The CDR3 extends over 16 amino acids. Germline V gene lookup returns CDR1 SNHLY and CDR2 FYNNEI. The CDR3 DNA is TGTGCCAGCAGTAAAGAACTAGCGGGCGCCAAAAACATTCAGTACTTC. This sequence encodes CASSKELAGAKNIQYF.

V and J are TRBV11-2 and TRBJ1-2, with 9 bases lining up with TRBD1. The junction had 4 bases not matched to a gene; V was cut back by 5 bases and J by 6 bases. CDR3 length: 13 residues. CDR1 SGHAT and CDR2 FQNNGV come from the germline V gene. The CDR3 sequence: CASSRDRENGYTF. The CDR3 DNA sequence: TGTGCCAGCAGCCGGGACAGGGAAAATGGCTACACCTTC.

CDR3 bases: TGTGCCAGCAGCGTAGACGGGGCCGGGGAGCTGTTTTTT. Translation gives CASSVDGAGELFF. The chain employs TRBV7-9 and TRBJ2-2; TRBD2 might be the D (5 bases). With 5 bases removed from V and 6 bases from J, the gap between germline ends came to 10 bases. This CDR3 contains 13 residues. Germline values: CDR1 SEHNR, CDR2 FQNEAQ (reference sequence).

The V and J genes are TRBV18 and TRBJ1-3, with 10 positions matching TRBD1. Unmatched junction bases numbered 13, after V lost 4 bases and J lost 7 bases. The CDR3 length is 17 residues. Germline CDR1 reads KGHSH; CDR2 reads LQKENI. CDR3 region: CASSRNRGDRGVNTIYF. The DNA of the CDR3 is TGTGCCAGCTCACGGAACCGTGGGGACAGGGGAGTGAACACCATATATTTT.

This chain links TRBV11-2 with TRBJ2-3, with D hard to call. The CDR3 runs 13 residues. V shed 0 bases and J shed 12 bases, with 13 bases lying between them. From germline, CDR1 is SGHAT and CDR2 FQNNGV. The CDR3 here is CASSLDQAAPQYF. As DNA, the CDR3 is TGTGCCAGCAGCTTAGATCAGGCAGCCCCTCAGTATTTT.